The 18 T cell receptor beta chains reported below all come from one sample, sequenced in a study of Graves' ophthalmopathy and Graves' hyperthyroidism. Amplified material comprised TCR beta CDR3 regions derived from RNA transcripts. HTBI-primed first-round RT-PCR preceded second-round multiplex PCR. TCRdb redid the calling of the multiplex PCR reads with MiXCR, one entry per CDR3 protein. The sample holds 400,000 or so distinct CDR3 sequences, over 15% seen once. Sequenced input: peripheral blood. The receptors stem from a woman aged 18-29 years with stable Graves' hyperthyroidism.

Many counts were recorded for this clonotype. The gene calls are TRBV20-1 and TRBJ1-2; D possibly corresponds to TRBD1 (5 bases). This CDR3 is 16 amino acids long. In germline, CDR1 is DFQATT, CDR2 SNEGSKA (reference sequence). V was trimmed by 0 bases and J by 4 bases, leaving 18 bases between them. CDR3 sequence: CSARERSRDRAYGYTF. CDR3 in DNA: TGCAGTGCTAGAGAGCGATCCAGGGACCGTGCCTATGGCTACACCTTC.

This clonotype came up many times. This chain uses TRBV10-3 with TRBJ1-5; 8 positions agree with TRBD1. Trimming removed 6 bases from V and 5 bases from J; junction bases left unmatched: 3. Germline V CDR1 and CDR2: ENHRY, SYGVKD. The CDR3 is 13 residues long. CDR3 amino acids: CAIRTGVDQPQHF. DNA for the CDR3: TGTGCCATCAGGACAGGGGTGGATCAGCCCCAGCATTTT.

This clonotype was detected many times. This chain connects TRBV2 to TRBJ1-1; 8 bases agree with TRBD1. This CDR3 is built from 14 residues. V shed 9 bases and J 1 base; nucleotides not matched to a gene: 7. Per the germline V gene, CDR1 is SNHLY and CDR2 is FYNNEI. In DNA form, the CDR3 reads TGTGCCAGTGGGCGGACAGGGTCGAACACTGAAGCTTTCTTT. Protein: CASGRTGSNTEAFF.

This clonotype was detected ten times or more. The rearrangement uses TRBV7-2 and TRBJ1-2, with D perhaps matching TRBD1 (5 bases). Trimming shortened V by 5 bases and J by 1 base, and 11 bases separated the two germline ends. This CDR3 is built from 14 residues. Germline V gene lookup returns CDR1 SGHTA and CDR2 FQGNSA. CDR3 sequence reads: CASSPQTVNYGYTF. As DNA, the CDR3 is TGTGCCAGCAGCCCCCAGACAGTTAACTATGGCTACACCTTC.

This clonotype has at least ten counts. V is TRBV18 and J is TRBJ1-6; D is unclear. Trimming removed 6 bases at V and 5 bases at J, with 14 bases between. The CDR3 runs to 15 residues. In germline, CDR1 is KGHSH, CDR2 LQKENI. This CDR3 reads CASSPEGSHNSPLHF. The CDR3 DNA reads as TGTGCCAGCTCCCCAGAGGGAAGCCATAATTCACCCCTCCACTTT.

At least ten counts were recorded for this clonotype. The chain links TRBV6-1 to TRBJ1-2; the match to TRBD1 covers 8 bases. The CDR3 is 17 residues long. The trim removed 1 base at V and 5 bases at J, leaving 12 bases unmatched. Per the germline V gene, CDR1 is MNHNS and CDR2 is SASEGT. CDR3: CASSEVVGQGSSYGYTF. DNA for the CDR3: TGTGCCAGCAGTGAAGTAGTCGGACAGGGAAGTTCTTATGGCTACACCTTC.

Many counts were recorded for this clonotype. The V call is TRBV6-2 or TRBV6-3, the J call TRBJ2-3; D is perhaps TRBD1 or TRBD2 (5 bases each). Trimming removed 6 bases from V and 6 bases from J, with 10 bases in between. The CDR3 length is 12 residues. The germline gives CDR1 MNHEY, CDR2 SVGEGT. CDR3 region: CASSEWGDTQYF. DNA for the CDR3: TGTGCCAGCAGCGAGTGGGGGGATACGCAGTATTTT.

The sample holds many counts of this clonotype. The chain recombines TRBV27 with TRBJ1-2, with a possible D match to TRBD1 (5 bases). Germline V gene sequence: CDR1 MNHEY, CDR2 SMNVEV (reference sequence). The CDR3 contains 13 residues. V lost 6 bases and J 2 bases, leaving 10 bases between the germline ends. The CDR3 protein is CASSMGRNYGYTF. In DNA form, the CDR3 reads TGTGCCAGCAGCATGGGACGGAACTATGGCTACACCTTC.

Points on this clonotype: The conserved final phenylalanine or tryptophan is absent from the CDR3, which likely points to a read error. This sequence joins TRBV4-1 and TRBJ2-5; D is perhaps TRBD2 (6 bases). The germline V gene has CDR1 MGHRA and CDR2 YSYEKL. Trimming took off 1 base at V and 1 base at J, with 7 bases between the two ends. The CDR3 consists of 14 residues. CDR3 loop: CASSQATSQETQYS. The CDR3 DNA reads as TGCGCCAGCAGCCAAGCGACTAGCCAAGAGACCCAGTACTCC.

This clonotype was counted ten times or more. The rearrangement links TRBV6-4 to TRBJ1-1; 8 bases are a match to TRBD1. Germline V gene data show CDR1 as MRHNA and CDR2 as SNTAGT. The V segment lost 2 bases and the J segment 1 base; nucleotides outside the gene matches: 6. CDR3 length equals 16 residues. The CDR3 here is CASSDVRGRGNTEAFF. The CDR3 bases are TGTGCCAGCAGTGACGTCAGGGGGCGAGGGAACACTGAAGCTTTCTTT.

This clonotype was picked up many times. The chain recombines TRBV10-3 with TRBJ2-2; TRBD1 matches 11 bases. Germline CDR1 reads ENHRY; CDR2 reads SYGVKD. The CDR3 has 16 residues. The junction had 5 bases not matched to a gene; V was cut back by 4 bases and J by 4 bases. This CDR3 reads CAISGSGTGGTGELFF. Written as DNA, the CDR3 is TGTGCCATCAGTGGATCCGGGACAGGGGGCACCGGGGAGCTGTTTTTT.

This clonotype was seen repeatedly, ten times or more. The rearrangement joins TRBV7-2 to TRBJ2-6, with 9 bases lining up with TRBD2. Germline V lookup: CDR1 SGHTA, CDR2 FQGNSA. CDR3 length: 18 amino acids. The ends lost 5 bases at V and 2 bases at J; junction bases unmatched: 10. CDR3 sequence: CASSRFAGGATGANVLTF. As DNA, the CDR3 is TGTGCCAGCAGCCGATTCGCGGGGGGGGCAACTGGGGCCAACGTCCTGACTTTC.

There are many counts of this clonotype. The J gene is TRBJ2-2, the V gene TRBV27, with D maybe TRBD1 (6 bases). Trimming removed 2 bases from V and 6 bases from J, with 13 bases in between. Per germline, CDR1 MNHEY and CDR2 SMNVEV (reference sequence). CDR3 length: 15 amino acids. The chain's CDR3 is CASSLPGVGSGELFF. For the CDR3, the DNA is TGTGCCAGCAGTTTACCAGGGGTCGGCTCCGGGGAGCTGTTTTTT.

The chain couples TRBV14 to TRBJ1-1, with D possibly TRBD1 on 5 matching bases. The CDR3 covers 17 residues. Germline lookup yields CDR1 SGHDN and CDR2 FVKESK. The V end lost 0 bases, the J end lost 2 bases, and 16 bases lay between the germline ends. The CDR3 sequence is CASSQDRAGSFNTEAFF. The CDR3 DNA reads TGTGCCAGCAGCCAAGATCGGGCAGGGAGTTTCAACACTGAAGCTTTCTTT. Together with reference TRBV14 and TRBJ1-1, the CDR3 gives the full variable domain: EAGVTQFPSHSVIEKGQTVTLRCDPISGHDNLYWYRRVMGKEIKFLLHFVKESKQDESGMPNNRFLAERTGGTYSTLKVQPAELEDSGVYFCASSQDRAGSFNTEAFFGQGTRLTVV.

The rearrangement joins TRBV12-3 or TRBV12-4 to TRBJ2-7; D is possibly TRBD1 (6 bases). CDR3 length: 14 residues. Trimming removed 6 bases from V and 3 bases from J, with 15 bases in between. CDR3: CASRSPGTHYEQYF. The CDR3 region has the DNA TGTGCCAGCAGGTCTCCCGGGACACACTACGAGCAGTACTTC.

This clonotype has at least ten counts. V and J are TRBV20-1 and TRBJ2-5; the match to TRBD2 covers 13 bases. The CDR3 has 18 amino acids. Looked up from germline, CDR1 is DFQATT and CDR2 is SNEGSKA (reference sequence). The V and J ends lost 1 base and 1 base, in that order; junction bases with no gene match: 9. CDR3 loop: CSARVFGLAGDLQETQYF. The CDR3 DNA reads as TGCAGTGCTAGAGTTTTTGGACTAGCGGGGGACCTCCAAGAGACCCAGTACTTC.

CDR3 residues: CASSFEGALQPQHF. For the CDR3, the DNA is TGTGCCAGCAGCTTCGAGGGGGCCTTGCAGCCCCAGCATTTT. The J gene is TRBJ1-5, the V gene TRBV6-1, with 7 bases aligning to TRBD1. This CDR3 has 14 residues. Per the germline V gene, CDR1 is MNHNS and CDR2 is SASEGT. The junction had 9 bases not matched to a gene; V was cut back by 6 bases and J by 7 bases.

The chain combines TRBV29-1 with TRBJ1-3, with 7 bases that match TRBD1. The CDR3 sequence is 12 residues long. Germline CDR1 is SQVTM and CDR2 is ANQGSEA. Trimming removed 7 bases from V and 2 bases from J; junction bases left unmatched: 2. CDR3 sequence: CSAGTAGNTIYF. CDR3 in DNA: TGCAGCGCCGGGACAGCTGGAAACACCATATATTTT.